These 3 T cell receptor beta chains originate from one sample sequenced in a study of long-term antiretroviral therapy in people with HIV (dated by TCRdb to 2022 to 2024). The immunoSEQ hsTCRB v3.0 assay was used at survey level resolution to sequence the TRB variable region. The clones in this table, taken by TCRdb from immuneACCESS, are in-frame only. Not every clone is retained; where verified, under half of the shortfall comes from an unresolved V gene, and the cause of the rest is unknown. This sample gives tens of thousands of clones in total; 80% of them show up just once. About 7.3% of the sample lies in the top ten. Here the sequenced sample was unsorted PBMCs, taken 0.3 years after starting antiretroviral therapy. These receptors originate from a middle-aged man with HIV.

The V gene is TRBV28, the J gene TRBJ1-5, with 9 bases aligning to TRBD1. The trim removed 6 bases at V and 6 bases at J, leaving 9 bases unmatched. Germline V gives CDR1 MDHEN, CDR2 SYDVKM. The CDR3 contains 15 residues. The CDR3 sequence is CASSLGTGRGQPQHF. CDR3 nucleotide sequence: TGTGCCAGCAGCCTCGGGACAGGGAGAGGTCAGCCCCAGCATTTT.

This chain uses TRBV14 with TRBJ2-1; D is undetermined. V shed 1 base and J shed 0 bases, with 7 bases lying between them. In germline, CDR1 is SGHDN, CDR2 FVKESK. The CDR3 extends over 15 amino acids. The CDR3 bases are TGTGCCAGCAGCCAAGGGGCGGTCTCCTACAATGAGCAGTTCTTC. It yields the protein CASSQGAVSYNEQFF.

This sequence joins TRBV28 and TRBJ1-5; weak D call: TRBD1 (5 bases). CDR1 is MDHEN, CDR2 SYDVKM, per germline. This CDR3 region has 14 residues. The V gene lost 2 bases and the J gene lost 7 bases, with 12 bases spanning the gap. The CDR3 protein is CASSLPGSAQPQHF. The CDR3 DNA reads as TGTGCCAGCAGTTTACCAGGGTCAGCCCAGCCCCAGCATTTT.